This T cell receptor (beta chain) was recovered during a study of T cell responses to AZD1222 COVID-19 vaccine. The sample holds one count of this clone. Libraries were prepared by immunoSEQ multiplex PCR; TCRdb keeps only in-frame clonotypes and omits some of them. The data hold 100,000 to 150,000 clones, with roughly nine tenths observed a single time. Germline V gene lookup returns CDR1 SGHTA and CDR2 FQGNSA. V was clipped by 3 bases and J by 0 bases; unmatched bases: 8. The CDR3 is 17 amino acids. The source of this sequence is an adult in good health. The chain links TRBV7-2 to TRBJ2-1; 7 nucleotides agree with TRBD2. Here the sequenced sample was peripheral blood, taken on day 0 of AZD1222 vaccination. The CDR3 nucleotides are TGTGCCAGCAGCTTGATGGGGGGGGGATTCTCCTACAATGAGCAGTTCTTC. As protein: CASSLMGGGFSYNEQFF.